This TCR beta chain came from a study of blood T cell repertoires in COVID-19. Study background: Samples representing acute and convalescent COVID-19 were sourced from the United States, Italy and Spain. T cells, B-cell-depleted T cells, or PBMCs supplied cDNA or gDNA.

The CDR3 is made up of 17 amino acids. CDR1 and CDR2 from the germline V gene are LNHDA and SQIVND (reference sequence). The ends were cut back, 0 bases at V and 5 bases at J, with 19 bases in the middle. In the study's own analysis: The assay estimated nucleated cells by amplifying reference gene primers. Only in-frame clones appear in the TCRdb table, and some are missing; sequencing was by immunoSEQ multiplex PCR. Clone size and the V and J calls come from that table; the DNA yielded D and trimming. The data hold roughly 86,000 clones, with more than 65% observed a single time. The sequence was obtained from a man between 60 and 75 years old with acute or convalescent COVID-19. This chain links TRBV19 with TRBJ1-1, with D possibly matching TRBD1 (6 bases). Sample: peripheral blood. CDR3 sequence (DNA): TGTGCCAGTAGTATAGAACAGGGTCGTCCATCTTTAACTGAAGCTTTCTTT. Protein product: CASSIEQGRPSLTEAFF. The full variable domain, its missing parts supplied by reference TRBV19 and TRBJ1-1, is DGGITQSPKYLFRKEGQNVTLSCEQNLNHDAMYWYRQDPGQGLRLIYYSQIVNDFQKGDIAEGYSVSREKKESFPLTVTSAQKNPTAFYLCASSIEQGRPSLTEAFFGQGTRLTVV.